Below, one TCR beta chain is given with its context. The protocol was immunoSEQ multiplex PCR, while the TCRdb copy is restricted to in-frame clones and leaves out a portion. The sample shows about 52,000 clones, roughly 89% of them seen only once. There are 15 residues in the CDR3. Trimming took 6 bases from V and 9 from J, leaving 23 bases between them. Germline V gives CDR1 SGHAT, CDR2 FQNNGV. This sample stems from a study of blood T cell repertoires in COVID-19. Across the study: The analysed material was cDNA or gDNA that came from T cells, B-cell-depleted T cells, or PBMCs.

The sample taken for sequencing was peripheral blood. The chain uses TRBV11-2 and TRBJ1-1; D uncertain. The receptor was isolated from a man aged 55-75 years with active COVID-19. The CDR3 DNA follows: TGTGCCAGCAGGCCGTCAAAATTAGGAGGAGGCAAAGCTTTCTTT. This translates into CASRPSKLGGGKAFF.